The next 2 T cell receptor beta chains were all read from a single sample in a study of regulatory T cells in long-lasting Graves disease. The TCR beta library used iRepertoire HTBI primers with Arm-PCR amplification of CDR3. TCRdb used MiXCR to reprocess the multiplex PCR reads, holding one entry per CDR3 protein. The table lists some 350,000 distinct CDR3 sequences, around 15% of them singletons. Documented time point: newly diagnosed GD, antithyroid drugs for less than 3 months. The TCR library was prepared using RNA isolated from PBMCs. The sample was also linked to a second study, of T cells in Graves' hyperthyroidism and ophthalmopathy.

The specimen comprised peripheral blood mononuclear cells (PBMCs), sampled at new diagnosis, from a patient treated with antithyroid drugs. These receptors all stem from a woman under 30 with Graves disease.

This clonotype came up many times. Sequence at one end of the junction differs from germline and may be a read error. The chain combines TRBV7-7 with TRBJ2-1; possibly TRBD2 for D (7 bases). CDR3 size: 14 residues. The V gene's germline CDR1 is SSHAT and CDR2 FNYEAQ (reference sequence). The DNA for the CDR3 is TGTGCTAGCAGCTTGGGAGGGGGGGTGAGTGAGCAGTTCTTC. Amino acid sequence: CASSLGGGVSEQFF. The full variable domain, its missing parts supplied by reference TRBV7-7 and TRBJ2-1, is GAGVSQSPRYKVTKRGQDVTLRCDPISSHATLYWYQQALGQGPEFLTYFNYEAQPDKSGLPSDRFSAERPEGSISTLTIQRTEQRDSAMYRCASSLGGGVSEQFFGPGTRLTVL.

The V call is TRBV24-1, the J call TRBJ2-2, with 8 bases lining up with TRBD1. This CDR3 is 14 amino acids long. Germline CDR1 reads KGHDR; CDR2 reads SFDVKD. V was pared by 10 bases and J by 6 bases, with 9 bases of the junction left unmatched. The CDR3 nucleotides are TGTGCCACAGGGTTGGGCAGGGGGCCCGGGGAGCTGTTTTTT. Translation gives CATGLGRGPGELFF.